What follows is one T cell receptor beta chain and its context. The target of this receptor is not known. The input lacks base qualities; no much larger clone sits a single base away. These data originate in a study of blood T cell repertoires in COVID-19 (dated by TCRdb to about 2020). Notes on the research overall: Collaborator samples came from the United States, Italy and Spain and covered acute and convalescent phases of COVID-19. The prospective study material was composed of cDNA or gDNA derived from T cells, B-cell-depleted T cells, or PBMCs. Where HLA class I and class II types were available, the types were taken from metadata supplied by the sample provider, not from assay-based typing. The repertoires were released in a freely available public database intended as a resource for research on the immune response to SARS-CoV-2. Sample metadata almost always included a de-identified subject ID, COVID-19 status, age in years and sex. The dataset comprised deeply sampled blood TCRbeta repertoires from subjects exposed to, actively infected with, or recovered from COVID-19. The samples were drawn from two sources: the first 160 participants of the ongoing ImmuneRACE study, and over 950 subjects contributed by 6 global collaborators.

The research as a whole found: The amount of clinical and demographic metadata varied by source and participant and was provided uncurated.

TCRbeta CDR3 regions were amplified from genomic DNA by means of the immunoSEQ Assay, a bias-controlled multiplex PCR. The study's own analysis went as follows. Nucleated cell counts per sample were estimated from amplification of reference gene primers within the assay. To quantify the absolute abundance of each unique TCRbeta CDR3 rearrangement, sequence reads were collapsed and filtered. Productive Simpson clonality was computed per sample as the square root of Simpson's diversity index over productive rearrangements. TCRdb carries this immuneACCESS record with in-frame sequences only. Its versions omit some clonotypes, under half of them owing to an unresolved V gene in the studies checked, with the rest unexplained. The V and J calls and the clone size are those of that table, but D and trimming were determined from the DNA. The sample table records 120,000 to 150,000 clones; roughly 79% of these occur just once. Together, the top ten hold more than 7% of the sample.

Each collaborating institution followed its own protocols to collect whole blood in K2EDTA tubes. For TCRbeta analysis, collaborator samples were shipped as frozen whole blood, as isolated PBMCs, or as DNA extracted from either sample type. The CDR3 spans 15 residues, from the cysteine through the phenylalanine. Of all the DNA, just the CDR3 is kept, 45 bases in frame from base 1. The germline V gene encodes CDR1 SNHLY and CDR2 FYNNEI. V sheds 0 bases and J sheds 5 bases, leaving 13 bases between their ends. The chain couples TRBV2 to TRBJ1-2; tentative D gene TRBD1, with 5 bases matching. The TCR was taken from a human donor with acute or convalescent COVID-19. The donor label of this sample is uncertain. Specimen: peripheral blood. The bases read TGTGCCAGCAGTGAAGCGAGGGGAGGAGGGTATGGCTACACCTTC. The translation is CASSEARGGGYGYTF.